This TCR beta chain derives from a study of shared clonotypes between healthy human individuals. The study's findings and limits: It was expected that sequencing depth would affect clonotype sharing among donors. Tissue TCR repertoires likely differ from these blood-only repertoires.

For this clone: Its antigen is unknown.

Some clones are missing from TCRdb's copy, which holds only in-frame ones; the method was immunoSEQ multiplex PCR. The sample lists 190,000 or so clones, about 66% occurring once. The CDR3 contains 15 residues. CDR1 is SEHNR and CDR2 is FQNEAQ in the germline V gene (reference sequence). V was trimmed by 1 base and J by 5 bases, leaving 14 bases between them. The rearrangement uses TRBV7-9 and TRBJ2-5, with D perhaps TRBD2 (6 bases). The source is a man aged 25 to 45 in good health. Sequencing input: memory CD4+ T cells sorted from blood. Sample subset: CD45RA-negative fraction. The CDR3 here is CASSLGVGSGETQYF. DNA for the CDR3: TGTGCCAGCAGCTTAGGTGTCGGGAGTGGCGAGACCCAGTACTTC.